This TCR beta chain was identified during a study of control samples from healthy donors and cancer patients. CDR1 is LGHNA and CDR2 is YNFKEQ in the germline V gene. The CDR3 length is 14 residues. The V and J ends lost 5 bases and 8 bases, in that order; junction bases with no gene match: 11. TCRdb's copy holds only in-frame clones and misses some; the assay was immunoSEQ multiplex PCR. The sample lists about 150,000 clones, 75% to 95% occurring once. The origin of this receptor is a man aged 25 to 40 in good health. The chain is built from TRBV4-2 and TRBJ1-1; TRBD1 matches 7 bases. The sequenced material came from blood. CDR3 coding DNA: TGTGCCAGCAGCTTCAACTTAGGAGGGGGCGAAGCTTTCTTT. It is translated as CASSFNLGGGEAFF.